This TCR beta chain was sequenced during a study of beta chain features in type 1 diabetes. Notes on the study in general: Since sequencing was performed on cDNA, cells with high TCR expression could be over-represented. When Type 1 diabetes patients were examined, their TCRB CDR3s proved moderately but significantly shorter in all four CD4+ subsets. In type 1 diabetes patients, VDJ junctions had fewer insertions; deletions at these junctions were more frequent.

Expressed TCRB transcripts were sequenced because the isolated RNA had all been reverse transcribed beforehand. Profiling relied on immunoSEQ multiplex PCR, and the TCRdb table lists in-frame clones only, not all of them. Of around 180,000 clones detected, about 13% appear once; the ten largest clones hold 0.6% to 0.8%. Blood was collected once per donor into heparin, averaging roughly 120 mL. Concerning this clone itself: The antigen is not known.

This clonotype originated in a woman under 30 in good health. Sequenced sample: central memory CD4+ T cells from blood.

CDR3 DNA sequence: TGTGCCTGGTCCGGGAACAGGGGGAATCAGCCCCAGCATTTT. It translates to CAWSGNRGNQPQHF. The chain combines TRBV30 with TRBJ1-5; 8 bases agree with TRBD1. Germline lookup yields CDR1 GTSNPN and CDR2 SVGIG (reference sequence). V was clipped by 5 bases and J by 4 bases; unmatched bases: 7. The CDR3 runs to 14 residues.